This T cell receptor beta chain was identified in a study of T cell repertoires in cytomegalovirus infection. Looking at the study overall: The study used recently identified HLA-C-restricted and well-studied HLA-B-restricted CMV epitopes. Matching HLA type and CMV infection were both indicated by public TCR beta signatures.

For this clonotype: Its specificity is not known.

Study-level findings and limits: Individuals carrying CMV plus the relevant HLA were identified by cumulative frequency of public TCR beta families. CMV-specific TCR beta clonotypes restricted by HLA-C were the ones dominating the ex vivo response.

TCRdb analysed the reads with MiXCR anew, one entry per CDR3 protein. The profile shows approximately 110,000 distinct CDR3 sequences, 30% of them singletons. The receptor was isolated from a human donor in good health (CMV status not recorded). Some clones in this sample may be carry-over from other donors' samples. This specimen was CD8+ T cells from cultured PBMCs, taken from culture after CMV antigen stimulation.

CDR3 loop: CASSLADSYEQYF. As DNA, the CDR3 is TGTGCCAGCAGCTTAGCCGACAGCTACGAGCAGTACTTC. The chain carries TRBV7-8 and TRBJ2-7; a possible D gene is TRBD1 (5 bases). CDR3 length equals 13 residues. CDR1 is SGHVS, CDR2 FQNEAQ, per germline. Trimming took off 0 bases at V and 3 bases at J, with 6 bases between the two ends.